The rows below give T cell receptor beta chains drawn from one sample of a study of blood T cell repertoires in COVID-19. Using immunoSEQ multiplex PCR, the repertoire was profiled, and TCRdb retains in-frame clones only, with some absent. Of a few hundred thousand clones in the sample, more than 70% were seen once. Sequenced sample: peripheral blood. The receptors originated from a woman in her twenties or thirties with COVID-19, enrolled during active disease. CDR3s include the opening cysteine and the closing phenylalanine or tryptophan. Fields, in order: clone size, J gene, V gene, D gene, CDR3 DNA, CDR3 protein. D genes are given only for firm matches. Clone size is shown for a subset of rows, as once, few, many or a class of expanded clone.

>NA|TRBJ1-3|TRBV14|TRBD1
TGTGCCAGCAGGGACAGGGAGGGCGGCTCTGGAAACACCATATATTTT
CASRDREGGSGNTIYF
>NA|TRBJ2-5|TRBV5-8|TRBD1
TGTGCCAGCAGCTTGGTTGGGACAGACCAAGAGACCCAGTACTTC
CASSLVGTDQETQYF
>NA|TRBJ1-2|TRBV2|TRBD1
TGTGCCAGCAGACAGGGGGCGACCAATGGCTACACCTTC
CASRQGATNGYTF
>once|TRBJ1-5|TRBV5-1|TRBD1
TGCGCCAGCAGCACCGGGACAGGGGGCCGTCAGCCCCAGCATTTT
CASSTGTGGRQPQHF
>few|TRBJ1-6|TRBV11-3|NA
TGTGCCAGCAGCTTATGGCCAAATAATTCACCCCTCCACTTT
CASSLWPNNSPLHF
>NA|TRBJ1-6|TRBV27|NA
TGTGCCAGCAGTTTATACCGACAGGTGGGCAATTCACCCCTCCACTTT
CASSLYRQVGNSPLHF
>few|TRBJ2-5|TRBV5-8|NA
TGTGCCAGCAGCTTGGCCCGACAGATAGGGGAGACCCAGTACTTC
CASSLARQIGETQYF
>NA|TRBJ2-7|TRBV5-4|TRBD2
TGTGCCAGCGGTTTAGCGGGGCAGACCTACGAGCAGTACTTC
CASGLAGQTYEQYF
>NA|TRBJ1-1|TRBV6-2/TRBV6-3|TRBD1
TGTGCCAGCAGTTACCTCCGGGACAGTGAAGCTTTCTTT
CASSYLRDSEAFF
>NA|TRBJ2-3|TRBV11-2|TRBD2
TGTGCCAGCAGCTTAGATCTACTAGCGGGCGGGGGAGATACGCAGTATTTT
CASSLDLLAGGGDTQYF
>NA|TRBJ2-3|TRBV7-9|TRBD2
TGTGCCAGCAGCCCCCTCGCGGGGGGGTCAGATACGCAGTATTTT
CASSPLAGGSDTQYF
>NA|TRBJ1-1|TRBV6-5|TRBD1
TGTGCCAGCAGACATGGACAGGCGGGCGACATCTTT
CASRHGQAGDIF
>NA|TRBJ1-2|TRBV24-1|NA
TGTGCCACCAGTGATCCCGTCAAGGGAGGGACCCATGGCTACACCTTC
CATSDPVKGGTHGYTF
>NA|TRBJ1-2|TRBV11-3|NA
TGTGCCAGCAGTTCCGGGCAGGGTAATGGCTACACCTTC
CASSSGQGNGYTF
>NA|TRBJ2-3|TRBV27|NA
TGTGCCAGCAGTACCTCCAGCCGGGTGTCAGATACGCAGTATTTT
CASSTSSRVSDTQYF
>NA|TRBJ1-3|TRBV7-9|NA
TGTGCCAGCAGCGCTCAGGGGAAGTCCGCCGGAAACACCATATATTTT
CASSAQGKSAGNTIYF
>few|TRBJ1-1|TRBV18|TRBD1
TGTGCCAGCTCACCAACCATGGGACAGGGATGGACTGAAGCTTTCTTT
CASSPTMGQGWTEAFF
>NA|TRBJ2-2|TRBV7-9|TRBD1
TGTGCCAGCAGCTTAACGGGACAGGTTACGGGGGAGCTGTTTTTT
CASSLTGQVTGELFF
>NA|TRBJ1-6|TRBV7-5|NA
TGTGCCAGAAGCCATCGGGACAGGGTGGGTTCACCCCTCCACTTT
CARSHRDRVGSPLHF
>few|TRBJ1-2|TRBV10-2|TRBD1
TGCGCCAGCAGTGAGTTGACAGGGTGGGGCTACACCTTC
CASSELTGWGYTF
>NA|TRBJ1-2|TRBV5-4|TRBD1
TGTGCCAGCAGCGGAATACAGGACAGGGTGGCGATTAGGGGCTACACCTTC
CASSGIQDRVAIRGYTF
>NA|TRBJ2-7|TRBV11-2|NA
TGTGCCAGCAGCACTCTTACAGGGAGAAGATCCTACGAGCAGTACTTC
CASSTLTGRRSYEQYF
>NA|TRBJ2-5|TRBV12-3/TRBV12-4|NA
TGTGCCAGCATGGAGTACCAAGAGACCCAGTACTTC
CASMEYQETQYF
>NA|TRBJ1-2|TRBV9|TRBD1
TGTGCCAGCAGCGTGGACAGGTCTAACTATGGCTACACCTTC
CASSVDRSNYGYTF
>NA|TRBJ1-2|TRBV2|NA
TGTGCCAGCAGGCTGACAGGTGGTGACTATGGCTACACCTTC
CASRLTGGDYGYTF
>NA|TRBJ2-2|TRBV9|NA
TGTGCCAGCAGCGTAGCGGGTTTGACCGGGGAGCTGTTTTTT
CASSVAGLTGELFF
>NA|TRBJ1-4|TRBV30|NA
TGTGCCTGGAGAATCGTCGGGGGAGGAAATGAAAAACTGTTTTTT
CAWRIVGGGNEKLFF
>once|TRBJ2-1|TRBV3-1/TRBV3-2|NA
TGTGCCAGCAGAACGGGGGACGGTGAGCAGTTCTTC
CASRTGDGEQFF
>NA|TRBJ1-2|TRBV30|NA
TGTGCCTGGAGTGTACAGGCGGCTTATGGCTACACCTTC
CAWSVQAAYGYTF
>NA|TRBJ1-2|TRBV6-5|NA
TGTGCCAGCAGTTACTCGGGGTCAGGGCCTTATGGCTACACCTTC
CASSYSGSGPYGYTF
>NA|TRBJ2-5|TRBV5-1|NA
TGCGCCAGCAGCTTGGCCAGGGGCGTACAAGAGACCCAGTACTTC
CASSLARGVQETQYF
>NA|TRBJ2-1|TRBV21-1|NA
TGTGCCATCCTAGGGGAAGGGTTTGGTAATGAGCAGTTCTTC
CAILGEGFGNEQFF
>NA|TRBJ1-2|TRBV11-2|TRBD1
TGTGCCAGCAGCCTAGACAGGGTTACTAACTATGGCTACACCTTC
CASSLDRVTNYGYTF
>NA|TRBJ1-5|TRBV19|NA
TGTGCCAGTAGTATTTTTACGTCCTCAGTCAGCAATCAGCCCCAGCATTTT
CASSIFTSSVSNQPQHF
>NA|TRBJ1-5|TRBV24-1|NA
TGTGCCACCAGTGCGCGGGGCTTTGGCAATCAGCCCCAGCATTTT
CATSARGFGNQPQHF
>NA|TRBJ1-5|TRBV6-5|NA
TGTGCCAGCAGTTCCCAGGTTGGCACCGATCAGCCCCAGCATTTT
CASSSQVGTDQPQHF
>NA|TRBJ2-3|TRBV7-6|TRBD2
TGTGCCAGCAGCCCGAATAGCGGGGGGGCCCCGGATACGCAGTATTTT
CASSPNSGGAPDTQYF
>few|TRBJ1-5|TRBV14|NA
TGTGCCAGCAGCCAAATTAGACAGCAGAATCAGCCCCAGCATTTT
CASSQIRQQNQPQHF
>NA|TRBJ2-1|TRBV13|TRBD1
TGTGCCAGCAGCTTAGTCGGCGGGACAGGGTACAATGAGCAGTTCTTC
CASSLVGGTGYNEQFF